The 3 T cell receptor beta chains below all came from one sample that was sequenced in a study of T-cell memory formation after mild COVID-19. From the 5' RACE reads, TCRdb called clonotypes with MiXCR, one entry per CDR3 protein. Of about 170,000 distinct CDR3 sequences listed, over 10% are singletons. The sequencing input was PBMCs or a T cell subset sorted from them (not recorded which). All receptors come from a man aged 18 to 29 who had mild COVID-19 (a few samples of this study predate the infection). Cell type and time point are not known.

The gene calls are TRBV7-2 and TRBJ1-6; perhaps TRBD1 as D (5 bases). The CDR3 is 15 residues long. The germline V and J ends were trimmed by 2 bases and 12 bases, with 17 bases remaining between them. Looked up from germline, CDR1 is SGHTA and CDR2 is FQGNSA. This CDR3 reads CASSLLMGGMQPLHF. DNA for the CDR3: TGTGCCAGCAGCTTATTGATGGGGGGTATGCAACCCCTCCACTTT.

V is TRBV5-1 and J is TRBJ2-5; either TRBD1 or TRBD2 may fit D (5 bases each). The CDR3 has 15 amino acids. Trimming removed 3 bases from V and 4 bases from J, with 16 bases in between. Germline assignment: CDR1 SGHRS and CDR2 YFSETQ. CDR3 sequence (DNA): TGCGCCAGCAGCTGGATGGGCCCGGGACGAGAGACCCAGTACTTC. Its translation is CASSWMGPGRETQYF.

This clonotype has at least ten counts. V is TRBV29-1 and J is TRBJ1-1; perhaps TRBD1 as D (5 bases). The CDR3 is 13 amino acids. The germline V gene has CDR1 SQVTM and CDR2 ANQGSEA. V lost 6 bases, J lost 1 base, and 12 bases lay in between. Written as DNA, the CDR3 is TGCAGCGTCCGCGGGACGGAGAACACTGAAGCTTTCTTT. It codes for CSVRGTENTEAFF.